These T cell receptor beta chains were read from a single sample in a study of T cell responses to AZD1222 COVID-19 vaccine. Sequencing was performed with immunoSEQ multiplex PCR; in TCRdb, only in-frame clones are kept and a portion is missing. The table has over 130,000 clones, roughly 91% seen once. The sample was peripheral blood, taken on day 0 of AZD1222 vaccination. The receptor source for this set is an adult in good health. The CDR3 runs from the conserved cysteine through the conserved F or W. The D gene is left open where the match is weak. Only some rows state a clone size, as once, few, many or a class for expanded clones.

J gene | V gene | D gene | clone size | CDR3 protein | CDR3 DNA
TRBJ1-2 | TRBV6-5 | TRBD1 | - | CASSYSADRGYGYTF | TGTGCCAGCAGTTATTCCGCCGACAGGGGGTATGGCTACACCTTC
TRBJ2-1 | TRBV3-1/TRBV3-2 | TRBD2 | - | CASSGGLAAPSSYNEQFF | TGTGCCAGCAGCGGAGGACTAGCGGCCCCTAGCTCCTACAATGAGCAGTTCTTC
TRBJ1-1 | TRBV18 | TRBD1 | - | CASSPGQEAFF | TGTGCCAGCTCACCGGGACAGGAAGCTTTCTTT
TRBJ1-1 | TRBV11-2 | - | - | CASSLDWASPTEAFF | TGTGCCAGCAGCTTAGATTGGGCGTCCCCCACTGAAGCTTTCTTT
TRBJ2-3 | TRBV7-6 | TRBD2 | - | CASSLATGRAGDTQYF | TGTGCCAGCAGCTTAGCGACCGGGAGGGCCGGAGATACGCAGTATTTT
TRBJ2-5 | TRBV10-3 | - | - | CAISESGFFLETQYF | TGTGCCATCAGTGAGTCTGGTTTCTTCTTAGAGACCCAGTACTTC
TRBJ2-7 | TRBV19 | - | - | CASSSTMSYEQYF | TGTGCCAGTAGCTCAACAATGTCCTACGAGCAGTACTTC
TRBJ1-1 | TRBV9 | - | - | CASSETPGGGTEAFF | TGTGCCAGCAGCGAAACACCCGGGGGCGGGACTGAAGCTTTCTTT
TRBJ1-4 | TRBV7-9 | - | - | CASSAGTYEKLFF | TGTGCCAGCAGCGCCGGGACCTATGAAAAACTGTTTTTT
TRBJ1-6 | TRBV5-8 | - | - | CASWSSYNSPLHF | TGTGCCAGCTGGAGCTCCTATAATTCACCCCTCCACTTT
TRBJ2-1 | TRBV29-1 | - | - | CSVGGGANEQFF | TGCAGCGTGGGCGGAGGGGCCAATGAGCAGTTCTTC
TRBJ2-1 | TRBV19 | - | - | CASTRPHDNEQFF | TGTGCCAGTACCCGACCCCACGACAATGAGCAGTTCTTC
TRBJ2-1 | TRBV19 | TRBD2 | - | CASGTSGGGGNEQFF | TGTGCCAGTGGCACTAGCGGGGGGGGAGGGAATGAGCAGTTCTTC
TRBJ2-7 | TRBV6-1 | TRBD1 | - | CASSEGQGRSYEQYF | TGTGCCAGCAGTGAGGGACAGGGCCGCTCCTACGAGCAGTACTTC
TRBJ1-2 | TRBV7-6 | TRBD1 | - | CASSSGQGSNYGYTF | TGTGCCAGCAGCTCCGGACAGGGGTCTAACTATGGCTACACCTTC
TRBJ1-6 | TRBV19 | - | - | CASSTRENSPLHF | TGTGCCAGTAGTACCCGAGAAAATTCACCCCTCCACTTT
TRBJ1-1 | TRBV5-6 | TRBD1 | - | CASSLWDRGTEAFF | TGTGCCAGCAGCCTGTGGGACAGGGGCACTGAAGCTTTCTTT
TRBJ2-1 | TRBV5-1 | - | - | CASSPREGNSYNEQFF | TGCGCCAGCAGCCCCCGCGAGGGAAACTCCTACAATGAGCAGTTCTTC
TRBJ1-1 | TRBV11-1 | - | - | CASSFWVDTEAFF | TGTGCCAGCAGCTTCTGGGTGGACACTGAAGCTTTCTTT
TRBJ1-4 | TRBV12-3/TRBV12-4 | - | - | CASREGVGEKLFF | TGTGCCAGCAGGGAGGGGGTCGGTGAAAAACTGTTTTTT
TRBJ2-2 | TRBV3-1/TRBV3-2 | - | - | CASWAGTNTGELFF | TGTGCCTCATGGGCGGGGACGAACACCGGGGAGCTGTTTTTT
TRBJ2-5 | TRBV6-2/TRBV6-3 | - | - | CASSYPRPRGRNSETQYF | TGTGCCAGCAGTTACCCTCGGCCGCGGGGGCGGAATTCGGAGACCCAGTACTTC
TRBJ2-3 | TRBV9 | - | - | CASSPEGHLTDTQYF | TGTGCCAGCAGCCCAGAGGGGCACCTCACAGATACGCAGTATTTT
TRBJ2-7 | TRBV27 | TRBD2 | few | CASSLFPGTKRAYEQYF | TGTGCCAGCAGTTTATTCCCCGGGACTAAACGTGCCTACGAGCAGTACTTC
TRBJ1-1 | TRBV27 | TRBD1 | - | CASSRDRGATEAFF | TGTGCCAGCAGCAGGGACAGGGGGGCCACTGAAGCTTTCTTT
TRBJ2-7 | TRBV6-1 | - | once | CASSEGISVSYEQYF | TGTGCCAGCAGTGAAGGGATCTCCGTCTCCTACGAGCAGTACTTC
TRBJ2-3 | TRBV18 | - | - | CASSPLPTQGQRTDTQYF | TGTGCCAGCTCACCACTCCCCACCCAGGGGCAGCGCACAGATACGCAGTATTTT
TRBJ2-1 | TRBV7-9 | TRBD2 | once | CASSRTTSGSFF | TGTGCCAGCAGCCGCACAACTAGCGGGAGCTTCTTC
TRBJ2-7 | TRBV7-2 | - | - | CASSLGGLREQYF | TGTGCCAGCAGCTTGGGGGGGCTAAGGGAGCAGTACTTC
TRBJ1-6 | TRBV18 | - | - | CASSPRENSPLHF | TGTGCCAGCTCACCACGGGAGAATTCACCCCTCCACTTT
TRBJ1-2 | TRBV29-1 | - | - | CSVSAAKEGYTF | TGCAGCGTTTCGGCAGCCAAGGAGGGCTACACCTTC
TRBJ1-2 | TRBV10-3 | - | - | CAISESRVNYGYTF | TGTGCCATCAGTGAGTCCAGGGTTAACTATGGCTACACCTTC
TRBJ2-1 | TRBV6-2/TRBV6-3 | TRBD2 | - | CASSYRTSGITAPYNEQFF | TGTGCCAGCAGTTACAGGACTAGCGGGATAACGGCTCCCTACAATGAGCAGTTCTTC
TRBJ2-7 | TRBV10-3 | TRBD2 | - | CAARTSDSYEQYF | TGTGCCGCCCGGACTAGCGACTCCTACGAGCAGTACTTC
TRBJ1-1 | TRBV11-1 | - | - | CASSLGGFGTEAFF | TGTGCCAGCAGCTTAGGCGGCTTCGGGACTGAAGCTTTCTTT
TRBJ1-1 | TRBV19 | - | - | CASSPGGGEAFF | TGTGCCAGTAGTCCGGGGGGTGGTGAAGCTTTCTTT
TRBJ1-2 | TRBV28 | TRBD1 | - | CASSFWDRVNYGYTF | TGTGCCAGCAGTTTTTGGGACAGGGTGAACTATGGCTACACCTTC
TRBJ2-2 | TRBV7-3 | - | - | CASSPGTGELFF | TGTGCCAGCAGTCCGGGAACCGGGGAGCTGTTTTTT
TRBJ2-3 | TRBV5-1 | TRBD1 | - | CASSLGQGVVDTQYF | TGCGCCAGCAGCTTGGGGCAGGGGGTTGTGGATACGCAGTATTTT
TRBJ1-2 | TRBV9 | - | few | CASSVDPTGGYTF | TGTGCCAGCAGCGTAGACCCGACGGGGGGCTACACCTTC
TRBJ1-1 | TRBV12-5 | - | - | CASGFKGGTEAFF | TGTGCTAGTGGTTTTAAGGGGGGGACTGAAGCTTTCTTT